This TCR beta chain was identified in a study of technical replicates of blood from a few donors (dated by TCRdb to 2016 to 2017). V is shortened by 4 bases, J by 8 bases, and the region joining them spans 10 bases. The germline V gene specifies SGHRS as CDR1 and YFSETQ as CDR2. The CDR3 sequence holds 12 residues, the cysteine and phenylalanine included. Here the CDR3 DNA is all that survives: 36 bases in frame from base 1. To note about this clone: Its antigen remains undetermined. There are no base qualities to consult, and no much larger clone falls within one base.

Library creation used the immunoSEQ multiplex PCR assay. In its TCRdb copy, this immuneACCESS table keeps in-frame sequences only and misses some clones. Where compared with another copy, unresolved V genes explain less than half of these, and the others have no known cause. This sample holds approximately 100,000 clones; more than 90% were observed only once. The ten largest clones add up to over 0.2% of the sample. The sample consisted of T cells isolated from PBMCs. The sequence joins TRBV5-1 to TRBJ1-3; TRBD1 is a weak D gene call, 5 bases matching. The TCR comes from a human donor in good health. The CDR3 amino acid sequence is: CASSPSGDTIYF. The sequenced DNA is TGCGCCAGCAGCCCTTCGGGGGACACCATATATTTT.